The 10 T cell receptor beta chains below were found in one sample sequenced in a study of beta chain features in type 1 diabetes (dated by TCRdb to the late 2010s). Broad study findings and their caveats: A moderate but significant shortening of TCRB CDR3 length was observed in type 1 diabetes patients in all four CD4+ subsets.

No cognate antigen is known for these TCRs. Libraries were prepared through the immunoSEQ multiplex PCR assay. The High Capacity cDNA Reverse Transcription Kit was used to reverse transcribe all of the isolated RNA, meaning that expressed TCRB transcripts were what got sequenced. Sourced from immuneACCESS, this table was stored by TCRdb with only in-frame sequences that have V and J called. A share of the clones is absent; for the studies checked, an unresolved V gene accounts for under half, and the remainder has no known explanation. The sample table shows approximately 600,000 clones, and 9.5% to 15% are seen once. The ten largest clones capture more than 0.09% of the sample. Sequenced material: naive CD4+ T cells from blood. This specimen's cell subset or site label, interpreted: true naive CD4+ T cells. These receptor sequences come from a man aged 30 to 45 with type 1 diabetes.

This clone has a handful of counts. The chain has TRBV11-2 and TRBJ2-7, with 9 bases lining up with TRBD1. V was clipped by 1 base and J by 12 bases; unmatched bases: 4. Germline V gene lookup returns CDR1 SGHAT and CDR2 FQNNGV. The CDR3 sequence is 12 residues long. The CDR3 sequence: CASSLAVGQGYF. The CDR3 DNA reads as TGTGCCAGCAGCTTAGCAGTGGGACAGGGGTACTTC.

The V and J genes are TRBV4-2 and TRBJ2-2; D is tentatively TRBD1 or TRBD2 (5 bases each). The CDR3 covers 18 residues. The V gene's germline CDR1 is LGHNA and CDR2 YNFKEQ. The V end lost 0 bases, the J end lost 4 bases, and 18 bases lay between the germline ends. CDR3: CASSQDGAGTDFTGELFF. The CDR3 DNA reads as TGTGCCAGCAGCCAAGATGGGGCCGGGACGGATTTCACCGGGGAGCTGTTTTTT.

There are a few counts of this clone. The chain joins TRBV6-6 to TRBJ1-2; possibly TRBD1 for D (5 bases). Germline CDR1 MNHNY, CDR2 SVGAGI (reference sequence). The CDR3 contains 14 residues. The V gene lost 4 bases and the J gene lost 4 bases, with 13 bases spanning the gap. The CDR3 sequence: CASSFPATAYGYTF. Written as DNA, the CDR3 is TGTGCCAGCAGTTTCCCGGCGACAGCCTATGGCTACACCTTC.

This clone has more than one count but fewer than ten. The gene calls are TRBV7-2 and TRBJ2-1; D ambiguous. Deletions cut 5 bases from V and 10 bases from J, with 9 bases between. The length of the CDR3 is 11 residues. Germline V gives CDR1 SGHTA, CDR2 FQGNSA. CDR3 nucleotides: TGTGCCAGCAGCACCGTCCAGGAGCAGTTCTTC. Encoded protein: CASSTVQEQFF.

The chain employs TRBV7-3 and TRBJ2-1; D ambiguous. The CDR3 spans 14 residues. V was trimmed by 5 bases and J by 6 bases, leaving 14 bases between them. The V gene's germline CDR1 is SGHTA and CDR2 FQGTGA. The CDR3 DNA sequence: TGTGCCAGCAGCCTTAACCCAGGACCCAATGAGCAGTTCTTC. Protein product: CASSLNPGPNEQFF.

The chain carries TRBV19 and TRBJ2-3; D is possibly TRBD2 (6 bases). The CDR3 is made up of 14 amino acids. CDR1 and CDR2 from the germline V gene are LNHDA and SQIVND (reference sequence). V was cut by 3 bases and J by 2 bases, with 9 bases left in between. CDR3: CASSIGSPTDTQYF. The CDR3 DNA reads as TGTGCCAGTAGTATCGGGAGCCCCACAGATACGCAGTATTTT.

This clone was seen a handful of times. V usage is TRBV29-1 and J usage is TRBJ1-5; 12 bases align to TRBD1. Germline CDR1 SQVTM, CDR2 ANQGSEA. Unmatched junction bases numbered 6, after V lost 7 bases and J lost 2 bases. CDR3 length equals 15 residues. The CDR3 is CSAGTGGSGNQPQHF. CDR3 coding DNA: TGCAGCGCCGGGACAGGGGGCTCGGGCAATCAGCCCCAGCATTTT.

DNA for the CDR3: TGTGCCAGCAGCTTAACTAGCGGCGGAAACTACGAGCAGTACTTC. This gives the protein CASSLTSGGNYEQYF. V usage is TRBV7-2 and J usage is TRBJ2-7; 8 nucleotides align to TRBD2. CDR3 size: 15 residues. V lost 2 bases and J lost 3; bases outside the gene matches: 6. Per germline, CDR1 SGHTA and CDR2 FQGNSA.

J is TRBJ2-3 and V is TRBV29-1; 7 nucleotides match TRBD1. Germline V gene data show CDR1 as SQVTM and CDR2 as ANQGSEA. Trimming cost V 5 bases and J 1 base; bases outside gene matches: 3. This CDR3 is built from 13 residues. Written as DNA, the CDR3 is TGCAGCGTTTTAGGACAGGGCACAGATACGCAGTATTTT. Translation: CSVLGQGTDTQYF.

V usage is TRBV5-1 and J usage is TRBJ2-1, with D tentatively TRBD1 or TRBD2 (5 bases each). Germline V gene sequence: CDR1 SGHRS, CDR2 YFSETQ. Trimming took 3 bases from V and 4 from J, leaving 17 bases between them. The CDR3 totals 16 residues. CDR3 sequence: CASSSDRGGPYNEQFF. The DNA of the CDR3 is TGCGCCAGCAGCTCGGACCGGGGCGGTCCTTACAATGAGCAGTTCTTC.